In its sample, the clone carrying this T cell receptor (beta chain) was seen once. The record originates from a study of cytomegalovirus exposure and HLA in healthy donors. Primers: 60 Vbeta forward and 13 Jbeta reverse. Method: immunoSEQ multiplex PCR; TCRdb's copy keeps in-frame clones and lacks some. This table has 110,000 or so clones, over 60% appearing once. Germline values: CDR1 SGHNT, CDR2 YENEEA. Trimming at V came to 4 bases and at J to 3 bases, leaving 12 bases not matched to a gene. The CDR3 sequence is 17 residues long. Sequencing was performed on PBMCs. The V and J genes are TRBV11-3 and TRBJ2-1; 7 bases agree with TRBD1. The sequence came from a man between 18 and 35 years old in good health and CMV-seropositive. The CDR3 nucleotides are TGTGCCAGCAGCTCAGGATACCGGGACAGTAACTACAATGAGCAGTTCTTC. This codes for CASSSGYRDSNYNEQFF.